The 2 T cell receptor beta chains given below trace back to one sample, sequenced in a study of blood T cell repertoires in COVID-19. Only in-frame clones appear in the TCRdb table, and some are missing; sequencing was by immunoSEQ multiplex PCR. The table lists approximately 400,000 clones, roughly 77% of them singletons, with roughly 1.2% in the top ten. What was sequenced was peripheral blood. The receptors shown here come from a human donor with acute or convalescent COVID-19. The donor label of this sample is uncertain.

The CDR3 here is CSVDLTGNTEAFF. CDR3 DNA sequence: TGCAGCGTTGATTTGACAGGGAACACTGAAGCTTTCTTT. The chain combines TRBV29-1 with TRBJ1-1; D may be TRBD1 (6 bases). Germline CDR1 reads SQVTM; CDR2 reads ANQGSEA. This CDR3 is built from 13 residues. The V end lost 3 bases, the J end lost 1 base, and 9 bases lay between the germline ends.

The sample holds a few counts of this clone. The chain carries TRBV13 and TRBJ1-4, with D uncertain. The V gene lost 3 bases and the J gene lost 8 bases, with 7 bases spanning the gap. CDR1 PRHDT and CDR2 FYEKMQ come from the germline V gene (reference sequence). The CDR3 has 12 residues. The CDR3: CASSFRSEKLFF. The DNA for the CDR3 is TGTGCCAGCAGCTTCAGATCCGAAAAACTGTTTTTT.